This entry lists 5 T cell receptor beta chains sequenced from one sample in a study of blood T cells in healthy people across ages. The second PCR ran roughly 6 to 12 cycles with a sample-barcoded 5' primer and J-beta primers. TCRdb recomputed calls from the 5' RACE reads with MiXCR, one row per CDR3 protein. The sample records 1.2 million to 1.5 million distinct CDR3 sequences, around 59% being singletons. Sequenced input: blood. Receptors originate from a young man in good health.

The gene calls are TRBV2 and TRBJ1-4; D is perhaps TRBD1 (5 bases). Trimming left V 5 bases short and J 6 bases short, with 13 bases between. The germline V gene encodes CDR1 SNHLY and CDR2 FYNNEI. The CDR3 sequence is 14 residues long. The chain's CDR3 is CASSHRFLDEKLFF. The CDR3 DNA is TGTGCCAGCAGTCACAGGTTTTTGGATGAAAAACTGTTTTTT.

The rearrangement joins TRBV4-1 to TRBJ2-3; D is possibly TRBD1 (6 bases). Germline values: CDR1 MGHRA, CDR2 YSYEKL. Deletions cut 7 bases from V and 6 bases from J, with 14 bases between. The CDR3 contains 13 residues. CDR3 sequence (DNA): TGCGCCAGCACCACCGAAAGGGGGGATACGCAGTATTTT. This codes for CASTTERGDTQYF.

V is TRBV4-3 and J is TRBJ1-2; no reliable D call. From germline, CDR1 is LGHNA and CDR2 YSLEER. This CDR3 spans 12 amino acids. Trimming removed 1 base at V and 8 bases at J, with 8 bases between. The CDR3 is CASSQGTVGYTF. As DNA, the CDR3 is TGCGCCAGCAGCCAAGGGACTGTCGGCTACACCTTC.

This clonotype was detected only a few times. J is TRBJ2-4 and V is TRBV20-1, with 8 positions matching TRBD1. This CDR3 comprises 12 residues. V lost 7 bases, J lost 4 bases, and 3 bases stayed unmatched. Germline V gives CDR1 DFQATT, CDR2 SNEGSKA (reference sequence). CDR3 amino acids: CSGGQGKNIQYF. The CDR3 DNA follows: TGCAGTGGAGGACAGGGTAAAAACATTCAGTACTTC.

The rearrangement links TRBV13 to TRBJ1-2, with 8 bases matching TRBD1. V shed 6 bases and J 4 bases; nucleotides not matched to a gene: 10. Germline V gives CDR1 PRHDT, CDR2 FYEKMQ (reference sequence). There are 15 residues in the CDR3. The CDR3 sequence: CASSSSRGHFYGYTF. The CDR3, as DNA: TGTGCCAGCAGTAGTAGCAGGGGGCACTTCTATGGCTACACCTTC.